The 9 T cell receptor beta chains given below trace back to one sample, sequenced in a study of human T cells and chemical hapten exposure. Time point specified: patch test 3, about 24 weeks after DPC sensitization. As to treatment: therapeutic diphenylcyclopropenone sensitization with weekly scalp DPC. TCRdb re-analysed the RACE reads in MiXCR, keeping a single row per CDR3 protein. The sample has roughly 69,000 distinct CDR3 sequences; approximately 11% are singletons. The sample here was whole blood, taken in connection with sensitization to the hapten diphenylcyclopropenone (DPC). Receptor source: a woman younger than 45 with alopecia areata. Some clones in this sample may be carry-over from other donors' samples.

This clonotype was seen a few times. The rearrangement uses TRBV7-2 and TRBJ2-7, with 7 nucleotides matching TRBD1. With 3 bases clipped from V and 4 bases from J, the junction kept 0 bases outside the gene matches. CDR1 SGHTA and CDR2 FQGNSA come from the germline V gene. The length of the CDR3 is 12 residues. This CDR3 is CASSLGQYEQYF. CDR3 nucleotide sequence: TGTGCCAGCAGCTTGGGACAGTACGAGCAGTACTTC.

This clonotype occurred many times. The rearrangement links TRBV7-2 to TRBJ2-1; D tentatively fits TRBD1 or TRBD2 (6 bases each). V was clipped by 4 bases and J by 6 bases, with 16 bases between them. From germline, CDR1 is SGHTA and CDR2 FQGNSA. The length of the CDR3 is 15 residues. The CDR3 coding sequence is TGTGCCAGCAGCTCCGGGGGCCAGCTGCGCAATGAGCAGTTCTTC. This codes for CASSSGGQLRNEQFF.

In this sample, this clonotype turned up a few times. J is TRBJ2-1 and V is TRBV11-2, with TRBD2 matching 7 bases. J was trimmed by 2 bases and V by 1 base; bases with no gene match: 2. The CDR3 has 15 amino acids. The germline V gene encodes CDR1 SGHAT and CDR2 FQNNGV. CDR3 DNA: TGTGCCAGCAGCTTAGTCCGGGGGGCCTACAATGAGCAGTTCTTC. It encodes CASSLVRGAYNEQFF. Combining the CDR3 with reference TRBV11-2 and TRBJ2-1 gives the whole variable domain EAGVAQSPRYKIIEKRQSVAFWCNPISGHATLYWYQQILGQGPKLLIQFQNNGVVDDSQLPKDRFSAERLKGVDSTLKIQPAKLEDSAVYLCASSLVRGAYNEQFFGPGTRLTVL.

This clonotype was recorded a few times. V gene TRBV18 combines with J gene TRBJ2-7, with 9 nucleotides matching TRBD2. V was clipped by 2 bases and J by 6 bases; unmatched bases: 5. Germline V lookup: CDR1 KGHSH, CDR2 LQKENI. CDR3 size: 14 residues. The CDR3 nucleotides read TGTGCCAGCTCACCAGCGGGAGGGCCCAGCGAGCAGTACTTC. It codes for CASSPAGGPSEQYF.

As regards this clonotype: A single base separates this from a much larger clone, so it may be a read error. The V and J genes are TRBV9 and TRBJ1-1; a possible D gene is TRBD1 (5 bases). Germline assignment: CDR1 SGDLS and CDR2 YYNGEE. This CDR3 has 14 residues. Trimming took off 0 bases at V and 4 bases at J, with 10 bases between the two ends. The CDR3 nucleotides are TGTGCCAGCAGCGTAGGGCCAGGGACCACTGAAGCTTTCTTT. Residues: CASSVGPGTTEAFF.

This clonotype has only a few counts. The rearrangement links TRBV6-6 to TRBJ2-3, with no clear D. The length of the CDR3 is 13 residues. Germline lookup yields CDR1 MNHNY and CDR2 SVGAGI (reference sequence). The V end was cut by 7 bases, the J end by 0 bases, with 8 bases between. CDR3 DNA: TGTGCCAGCATCTTAGGTAGCACAGATACGCAGTATTTT. Amino acid sequence: CASILGSTDTQYF.

There are many counts of this clonotype. The J gene is TRBJ2-3, the V gene TRBV3-1; TRBD2 agrees at 7 bases. Germline trimming cut 0 bases from V and 6 bases from J; bases unmatched to any gene: 9. This CDR3 has 16 residues. Germline CDR1 reads LGHDT; CDR2 reads YNNKEL (reference sequence). The CDR3 loop reads CASSQDWGGSLDTQYF. CDR3 bases: TGTGCCAGCAGCCAAGATTGGGGGGGTTCATTGGATACGCAGTATTTT.

This chain joins TRBV5-1 and TRBJ1-1; the match to TRBD1 covers 7 bases. CDR1 and CDR2 (germline): SGHRS, YFSETQ. The ends lost 3 bases at V and 0 bases at J; junction bases unmatched: 2. The CDR3 consists of 14 residues. DNA for the CDR3: TGCGCCAGCAGCTCACAGGGGATGAACACTGAAGCTTTCTTT. Amino acids: CASSSQGMNTEAFF.

This clonotype was detected many times. As DNA, the CDR3 is TGTGCCAGCAGCGGTTTTGTGGGGACTGAAGCTTTCTTT. Protein: CASSGFVGTEAFF. The gene calls are TRBV7-3 and TRBJ1-1; D gene unclear. The V and J ends lost 5 bases and 5 bases respectively, with 12 bases between them. CDR1 and CDR2 from the germline V gene are SGHTA and FQGTGA. The CDR3 runs 13 residues.